The TCR beta chain described here comes from a study of cytomegalovirus exposure and HLA in healthy donors. The PCR was carried out with 60 Vbeta primers and 13 Jbeta primers. The protocol was immunoSEQ multiplex PCR, while the TCRdb copy is restricted to in-frame clones and leaves out a portion. The table records about 160,000 clones, 68% of them present only once. As to this clone: Its matching antigen is unknown.

General study findings and limits: Roughly uniform sequencing depth across donors was assumed, possibly incorrectly.

Each donor was healthy, and each was a bone marrow donor. Sequencing was done on a sample of PBMCs. The TCR was taken from a woman between 35 and 50 years old in good health and CMV-seropositive.

The CDR3 sequence: CASSLPGGIETQYF. DNA for the CDR3: TGTGCCAGCAGTTTACCAGGGGGCATCGAGACCCAGTACTTC. The V and J genes are TRBV28 and TRBJ2-5, with 8 bases identical to TRBD1. The V gene end was trimmed by 2 bases and the J gene end by 5 bases; junction bases not matched to a gene: 4. The CDR3 length is 14 residues. Germline V gene lookup returns CDR1 MDHEN and CDR2 SYDVKM.